Following are 32 T cell receptor beta chains from one sample sequenced in a study of shared clonotypes between healthy human individuals. Libraries were prepared by immunoSEQ multiplex PCR; TCRdb keeps only in-frame clonotypes and omits some of them. This table holds under 2.5 million clones, less than 95% found once. The specimen was naive CD4+ T cells from PBMCs. Subset described: CD45RA+ positively selected. The receptors derive from a man younger than 30 in good health. Some clones in this sample may be carry-over from other donors' samples.

This chain links TRBV18 with TRBJ2-1; D uncertain. The germline V gene has CDR1 KGHSH and CDR2 LQKENI. V gave up 4 bases and J gave up 9 bases, with 22 bases separating them. The CDR3 covers 16 residues. The CDR3 DNA reads as TGTGCCAGCTCACAGTCCTCAGCCGCGAGTTTCAGTGAGCAGTTCTTC. Protein product: CASSQSSAASFSEQFF.

V is TRBV7-9 and J is TRBJ2-5; 9 nucleotides match TRBD2. V was pared by 1 base and J by 5 bases, with 14 bases of the junction left unmatched. CDR1 is SEHNR, CDR2 FQNEAQ, per germline (reference sequence). The CDR3 consists of 18 residues. The CDR3 loop reads CASSLGGTSGRYGETQYF. The DNA for the CDR3 is TGTGCCAGCAGCTTAGGAGGTACTAGCGGGCGGTACGGGGAGACCCAGTACTTC.

This chain joins TRBV28 and TRBJ1-2; TRBD1 matches 7 bases. The CDR3 length is 14 residues. The V gene end was trimmed by 7 bases and the J gene end by 3 bases; junction bases not matched to a gene: 8. CDR1 and CDR2 (germline): MDHEN, SYDVKM. CDR3 coding DNA: TGTGCCAGCACTGGAGGGGGCAAGGACTATGGCTACACCTTC. This translates into CASTGGGKDYGYTF.

This clone was observed a single time. V and J are TRBV29-1 and TRBJ2-4, with 7 bases fitting TRBD1. CDR1 and CDR2 from the germline V gene are SQVTM and ANQGSEA. This CDR3 spans 17 amino acids. The V gene end was trimmed by 6 bases and the J gene end by 0 bases; junction bases not matched to a gene: 14. Here the CDR3 reads CSVLGQTEGLAKNIQYF. CDR3 bases: TGCAGCGTATTGGGACAGACTGAGGGGTTAGCCAAAAACATTCAGTACTTC.

This chain links TRBV28 with TRBJ2-2; D unclear. V was trimmed by 1 base and J by 5 bases, leaving 11 bases between them. Germline V gives CDR1 MDHEN, CDR2 SYDVKM. This CDR3 spans 15 amino acids. The DNA for the CDR3 is TGTGCCAGCAGTTTATCTGGTTCCCGAACCGGGGAGCTGTTTTTT. Its translation: CASSLSGSRTGELFF.

The chain uses TRBV7-6 and TRBJ2-5; D is possibly TRBD2 (6 bases). V was shortened by 5 bases and J by 5 bases, with 15 bases between the two germline ends. Germline CDR1 reads SGHVS; CDR2 reads FNYEAQ. The CDR3 is 14 amino acids. CDR3: CASSPRLVQETQYF. In DNA, the CDR3 is TGTGCCAGCAGCCCACGACTAGTTCAGGAGACCCAGTACTTC.

The chain carries TRBV7-9 and TRBJ2-3; D is ambiguous. Looked up from germline, CDR1 is SEHNR and CDR2 is FQNEAQ (reference sequence). V lost 1 base, J lost 2 bases, and 10 bases lay in between. The CDR3 is 15 amino acids. The CDR3 region has the DNA TGTGCCAGCAGCTTAGGCACGGGCCCCACAGATACGCAGTATTTT. Residues: CASSLGTGPTDTQYF.

J is TRBJ2-3 and V is TRBV11-2; D is undetermined. V shed 0 bases and J shed 7 bases, with 14 bases lying between them. The CDR3 covers 15 residues. Per the germline V gene, CDR1 is SGHAT and CDR2 is FQNNGV. For the CDR3, the DNA is TGTGCCAGCAGCTTAGACGTCGGAGAGTGGTATACGCAGTATTTT. It codes for CASSLDVGEWYTQYF.

Of note for this clone: This specimen includes other DNA sequences encoding the same CDR3. The rearrangement links TRBV18 to TRBJ1-5; D is unresolved. The CDR3 extends over 13 amino acids. Germline V CDR1 and CDR2: KGHSH, LQKENI. V gave up 3 bases and J gave up 4 bases, with 7 bases separating them. This CDR3 is CASSPGENQPQHF. The CDR3, as DNA: TGTGCCAGCTCACCGGGAGAAAATCAGCCCCAGCATTTT.

The V gene is TRBV11-2, the J gene TRBJ2-1; 11 bases align to TRBD2. Losses at the gene ends were 1 base for V and 7 bases for J; bases not matched to a gene: 9. This CDR3 has 17 amino acids. Germline V gene lookup returns CDR1 SGHAT and CDR2 FQNNGV. The DNA of the CDR3 is TGTGCCAGCAGCTTAGTTTCAGCTAGCGGGAGGAGGAATGAGCAGTTCTTC. This sequence encodes CASSLVSASGRRNEQFF.

The V and J genes are TRBV9 and TRBJ2-4, with 11 bases aligning to TRBD2. The CDR3 covers 15 residues. The V gene end was trimmed by 3 bases and the J gene end by 4 bases; junction bases not matched to a gene: 3. Germline loops: CDR1 SGDLS, CDR2 YYNGEE. The DNA for the CDR3 is TGTGCCAGCAGCGGCCTAGCGGGGGGTAAAAACATTCAGTACTTC. Its translation is CASSGLAGGKNIQYF.

V gene TRBV19 combines with J gene TRBJ2-3; 7 nucleotides match TRBD1. The germline gives CDR1 LNHDA, CDR2 SQIVND (reference sequence). The CDR3 sequence is 17 residues long. Trimming at V came to 4 bases and at J to 0 bases, leaving 10 bases not matched to a gene. CDR3 protein: CASSNRDRLFSTDTQYF. The CDR3 nucleotides are TGTGCCAGTAGTAACCGGGACAGATTATTTAGCACAGATACGCAGTATTTT.

This chain joins TRBV13 and TRBJ1-5; D might be TRBD1 (6 bases). The CDR3 extends over 12 amino acids. The germline V and J ends were trimmed by 5 bases and 6 bases, with 8 bases remaining between them. Germline values: CDR1 PRHDT, CDR2 FYEKMQ (reference sequence). CDR3 nucleotide sequence: TGTGCCAGCAGCCTCAGGGGTCAGCCCCAGCATTTT. As protein: CASSLRGQPQHF.

This chain uses TRBV29-1 with TRBJ2-7, with a possible D match to TRBD2 (6 bases). The CDR3 runs to 12 residues. Trimming cost V 6 bases and J 2 bases, with 11 bases left between them. The germline V gene has CDR1 SQVTM and CDR2 ANQGSEA. CDR3 DNA: TGCAGCGTGGCGGGACCCCCCTACGAGCAGTACTTC. This encodes CSVAGPPYEQYF.

This rearrangement joins TRBV15 to TRBJ2-1; the D call may be TRBD1 or TRBD2 (5 bases each). Trimming pared 1 base from V and 10 bases from J, leaving 11 bases between. CDR1 is LNHNV, CDR2 YYDKDF, per germline (reference sequence). There are 13 residues in the CDR3. Here the CDR3 DNA reads TGTGCCACCAGCAGAGGAGGGGCTAGCGAGCAGTTCTTC. This sequence encodes CATSRGGASEQFF.

The chain is built from TRBV5-4 and TRBJ1-6, with D perhaps TRBD1 (5 bases). CDR1 and CDR2 from the germline V gene are SGHNT and YYREEE (reference sequence). CDR3 length: 15 amino acids. The ends were cut back, 1 base at V and 9 bases at J, with 14 bases in the middle. The CDR3 protein is CASSLRQGSASPLHF. The CDR3 DNA reads as TGTGCCAGCAGCTTGCGTCAGGGTTCCGCTTCACCCCTCCACTTT.

V gene TRBV4-1 combines with J gene TRBJ2-3; weak D call: TRBD1 (6 bases). This CDR3 spans 13 amino acids. Trimming pared 2 bases from V and 6 bases from J, leaving 9 bases between. Germline V gene sequence: CDR1 MGHRA, CDR2 YSYEKL. CDR3 amino acids: CASSQLQGDTQYF. CDR3 coding DNA: TGCGCCAGCAGCCAATTGCAGGGGGATACGCAGTATTTT.

This chain links TRBV5-1 with TRBJ2-7; 8 positions match TRBD1. V gave up 2 bases and J gave up 0 bases; unmatched junction bases: 1. CDR3 length equals 14 residues. Germline values: CDR1 SGHRS, CDR2 YFSETQ. This chain's CDR3 is CASSFDRGSYEQYF. In DNA form, the CDR3 reads TGCGCCAGCAGCTTTGACAGGGGCTCCTACGAGCAGTACTTC. Together with reference TRBV5-1 and TRBJ2-7, the CDR3 gives the full variable domain: KAGVTQTPRYLIKTRGQQVTLSCSPISGHRSVSWYQQTPGQGLQFLFEYFSETQRNKGNFPGRFSGRQFSNSRSEMNVSTLELGDSALYLCASSFDRGSYEQYFGPGTRLTVT.

This rearrangement joins TRBV5-1 to TRBJ1-4, with TRBD1 identical over 10 bases. Germline CDR1 reads SGHRS; CDR2 reads YFSETQ. The CDR3 extends over 14 amino acids. V dropped 4 bases and J dropped 8; count of bases not matched to a gene: 5. CDR3 protein: CASSKGQGQEKLFF. In DNA form, the CDR3 reads TGCGCCAGCAGCAAGGGACAGGGGCAGGAAAAACTGTTTTTT.

This sequence joins TRBV15 and TRBJ2-2; 7 bases are a match to TRBD1. This CDR3 comprises 15 residues. Germline V gene lookup returns CDR1 LNHNV and CDR2 YYDKDF (reference sequence). V lost 2 bases to trimming and J lost 6 bases; unmatched junction nucleotides: 6. CDR3 in DNA: TGTGCCACCAGCAGACTAGACAGGGAAGCCGGGGAGCTGTTTTTT. Encoded protein: CATSRLDREAGELFF.

The chain uses TRBV5-4 and TRBJ2-3; weak D call: TRBD2 (7 bases). V shed 0 bases and J shed 0 bases, with 14 bases lying between them. The germline V gene has CDR1 SGHNT and CDR2 YYREEE (reference sequence). This CDR3 region has 17 residues. The CDR3 bases are TGTGCCAGCAGCTTGGCCAGGGGAGGGATTAGCACAGATACGCAGTATTTT. Encoded protein: CASSLARGGISTDTQYF.

The chain combines TRBV4-2 with TRBJ1-5; possibly TRBD1 for D (5 bases). Germline V gives CDR1 LGHNA, CDR2 YNFKEQ. The CDR3 contains 14 residues. V shed 1 base and J shed 3 bases, with 7 bases lying between them. The chain's CDR3 is CASSQAGINQPQHF. CDR3 nucleotides: TGTGCCAGCAGCCAAGCAGGGATCAATCAGCCCCAGCATTTT.

Comment on this clone: The identical CDR3 is also encoded by other nucleotide sequences in the sample. The V call is TRBV29-1, the J call TRBJ2-3, with D uncertain. The V gene's germline CDR1 is SQVTM and CDR2 ANQGSEA. This CDR3 contains 15 residues. V lost 0 bases and J 2 bases, leaving 12 bases between the germline ends. Here the CDR3 reads CSVEDSVGFTDTQYF. For the CDR3, the DNA is TGCAGCGTTGAAGATTCGGTGGGATTCACAGATACGCAGTATTTT.

This clone was observed a single time. The chain carries TRBV2 and TRBJ2-1; 14 bases are shared with TRBD2. Germline CDR1 reads SNHLY; CDR2 reads FYNNEI. CDR3 length: 18 residues. V shed 5 bases and J 9 bases; nucleotides not matched to a gene: 15. The CDR3 region has the DNA TGTGCCAGCAGTAGGGACAGGGCAGGGACTAGCGGGAGCGGTGAGCAGTTCTTC. This gives the protein CASSRDRAGTSGSGEQFF.

The J gene is TRBJ2-1, the V gene TRBV27; D might be TRBD2 (7 bases). In germline, CDR1 is MNHEY, CDR2 SMNVEV (reference sequence). The CDR3 is made up of 15 amino acids. V lost 9 bases to trimming and J lost 0 bases, with 15 bases between them. The CDR3 DNA follows: TGTGCCAGGCCGGGGGGCGACTACTCCTACAATGAGCAGTTCTTC. Translated, it gives CARPGGDYSYNEQFF.

In this sample, this clone turned up once. This chain joins TRBV6-1 and TRBJ2-7; 11 bases match TRBD2. The germline V gene has CDR1 MNHNS and CDR2 SASEGT. The CDR3 sequence is 15 residues long. V shed 8 bases and J 1 base; nucleotides not matched to a gene: 7. The CDR3: CASGRGTSGSYEQYF. CDR3 sequence (DNA): TGTGCCAGCGGACGGGGGACTAGCGGTTCCTACGAGCAGTACTTC.

This clone was counted between two and nine times. The same CDR3 also results from other DNA sequences found in this sample. The rearrangement links TRBV5-1 to TRBJ1-5; 8 bases are a match to TRBD1. The germline V gene has CDR1 SGHRS and CDR2 YFSETQ. The CDR3 has 14 residues. V lost 1 base to trimming and J lost 5 bases; unmatched junction nucleotides: 2. The CDR3 DNA reads TGCGCCAGCAGCTTGACAGGGGGTGATCAGCCCCAGCATTTT. This sequence encodes CASSLTGGDQPQHF.

This chain joins TRBV7-9 and TRBJ2-5; 7 bases match TRBD1. The DNA end is a closer match to TRBJ2-7, so the J assignment may be wrong. CDR1 and CDR2 from the germline V gene are SEHNR and FQNEAQ (reference sequence). There are 14 residues in the CDR3. CDR3 nucleotides: TGTGCCAGCAGCCCAACAGGGGTACCCTACGAGCAGTACTTC. As protein: CASSPTGVPYEQYF.

This clone came up once. The sample holds other DNA sequences that translate to the same CDR3. The rearrangement links TRBV18 to TRBJ2-7, with a tentative D call TRBD2 (6 bases). This CDR3 comprises 15 residues. The germline V gene has CDR1 KGHSH and CDR2 LQKENI. Trimming shortened V by 3 bases and J by 0 bases, and 12 bases separated the two germline ends. CDR3 sequence reads: CASSPRGGASYEQYF. The CDR3 bases are TGTGCCAGCTCACCTCGTGGCGGGGCCTCCTACGAGCAGTACTTC.

The count of this clone is one. This same CDR3 is encoded by further DNA sequences in the sample. As DNA, the CDR3 is TGTGCCAGCAGTCCAGACAGGGTCTATGGCTACACCTTC. It specifies CASSPDRVYGYTF. The chain is built from TRBV28 and TRBJ1-2; 7 bases fit TRBD1. Germline V gene data show CDR1 as MDHEN and CDR2 as SYDVKM. The CDR3 runs to 13 residues. Trimming removed 5 bases from V and 4 bases from J; junction bases left unmatched: 4.

This chain links TRBV7-2 with TRBJ1-3; D remains unclear. Trimming removed 4 bases at V and 2 bases at J, with 9 bases between. CDR1 and CDR2 (germline): SGHTA, FQGNSA. CDR3 length equals 14 residues. CDR3 amino acids: CASSWPSPGNTIYF. For the CDR3, the DNA is TGTGCCAGCAGCTGGCCCAGCCCTGGAAACACCATATATTTT. The whole variable domain, remainder taken from reference TRBV7-2 and TRBJ1-3, is GAGVSQSPSNKVTEKGKDVELRCDPISGHTALYWYRQSLGQGLEFLIYFQGNSAPDKSGLPSDRFSAERTGGSVSTLTIQRTQQEDSAVYLCASSWPSPGNTIYFGEGSWLTVV.

The chain recombines TRBV4-3 with TRBJ1-2; 7 nucleotides agree with TRBD1. The CDR3 extends over 15 amino acids. Germline CDR1 LGHNA, CDR2 YSLEER. V lost 0 bases, J lost 7 bases, and 8 bases stayed unmatched. The CDR3 DNA reads TGCGCCAGCAGCCAAGATGTCAGAGGGGGCGTTGGCTACACCTTC. Residues: CASSQDVRGGVGYTF.